What follows are 14 T cell receptor beta chains derived from one specimen sequenced in a study of Graves' ophthalmopathy and Graves' hyperthyroidism. As the template, RNA transcripts were used to amplify TCR beta CDR3 regions. Second-round multiplex PCR came after first-round RT-PCR with HTBI primers. Each CDR3 protein is one row after TCRdb ran MiXCR on the multiplex PCR reads. In the table there are hundreds of thousands of distinct CDR3 sequences, 20% to 25% of which are singletons. Source material: peripheral blood. The receptors here all came from a young woman with stable Graves' hyperthyroidism.

In this sample, this clonotype turned up many times. This chain uses TRBV6-2 or TRBV6-3 with TRBJ2-2, with D maybe TRBD1 (5 bases). The germline gives CDR1 MNHEY, CDR2 SVGEGT. This CDR3 comprises 16 residues. The germline V and J ends were trimmed by 8 bases and 1 base, with 17 bases remaining between them. The CDR3 DNA follows: TGTGCCAGCTCTCGAATAGGGGCGATGAACACCGGGGAGCTGTTTTTT. This translates into CASSRIGAMNTGELFF.

Only a few counts were recorded for this clonotype. This chain joins TRBV11-1 and TRBJ2-7; D gene uncertain. The germline CDR1 and CDR2 sequences are SGHAT and FQDESV (reference sequence). The CDR3 has 15 amino acids. V was cut by 4 bases and J by 2 bases, with 15 bases left in between. CDR3 amino acids: CASSSKRLATYEQYF. The CDR3 DNA is TGTGCCAGCAGCTCCAAACGGTTGGCCACCTACGAGCAGTACTTC.

This clonotype has at least ten counts. CDR3 amino acids: CAWSGVNYGYTF. CDR3 coding DNA: TGTGCCTGGAGTGGCGTAAACTATGGCTACACCTTC. V and J are TRBV30 and TRBJ1-2; D unresolved. This CDR3 is 12 amino acids long. V was trimmed by 1 base and J by 2 bases, leaving 5 bases between them. Germline V gives CDR1 GTSNPN, CDR2 SVGIG (reference sequence).

This clonotype was counted many times. The genes are TRBV28 and TRBJ2-7; D might be TRBD2 (6 bases). The ends were cut back, 1 base at V and 2 bases at J, with 9 bases in the middle. Germline CDR1 MDHEN, CDR2 SYDVKM. This CDR3 is 14 amino acids long. CDR3 residues: CASSLSAGPYEQYF. The DNA of the CDR3 is TGTGCCAGCAGTTTATCCGCGGGGCCCTACGAGCAGTACTTC.

This sequence joins TRBV24-1 and TRBJ2-5, with 12 bases fitting TRBD2. V trimming: 4 bases; J trimming: 4 bases; junction bases outside the gene matches: 12. CDR3 length: 18 amino acids. Germline CDR1 KGHDR, CDR2 SFDVKD. The CDR3 DNA sequence: TGTGCCACCAGTGAGTCGACTAGCGGGAGAGGGTTCGGAGAGACCCAGTACTTC. It is translated as CATSESTSGRGFGETQYF.

This clonotype was counted between two and nine times. This rearrangement joins TRBV28 to TRBJ1-1; 10 nucleotides agree with TRBD1. The length of the CDR3 is 14 residues. The germline gives CDR1 MDHEN, CDR2 SYDVKM. The J segment lost 6 bases and the V segment lost 5 bases, leaving 6 bases of the junction unmatched. This chain's CDR3 is CASSRDRGIAEAFF. For the CDR3, the DNA is TGTGCCAGCAGTCGGGACAGGGGTATCGCTGAAGCTTTCTTT.

This clonotype has a count of ten or more. CDR3 amino acids: CASKDRDRRAEAFF. The CDR3, as DNA: TGTGCCAGCAAGGACCGGGACAGGAGGGCTGAAGCTTTCTTT. The V gene is TRBV12-3 or TRBV12-4, the J gene TRBJ1-1, with TRBD1 identical over 8 bases. The CDR3 sequence is 14 residues long. Trimming removed 7 bases from V and 6 bases from J; junction bases left unmatched: 10.

The V call is TRBV30, the J call TRBJ2-2; tentatively, D is TRBD2 (6 bases). The V gene lost 4 bases and the J gene lost 7 bases, with 16 bases spanning the gap. Germline V gene sequence: CDR1 GTSNPN, CDR2 SVGIG (reference sequence). This CDR3 is built from 14 residues. CDR3 sequence: CAWNSLHGGGELFF. Here the CDR3 DNA reads TGTGCCTGGAATTCTCTACACGGGGGCGGGGAGCTGTTTTTT.

This clonotype was observed many times. V is TRBV7-8 and J is TRBJ2-7; possible D gene TRBD2, 5 bases. The germline V gene has CDR1 SGHVS and CDR2 FQNEAQ. This CDR3 contains 14 residues. The ends were cut back, 0 bases at V and 5 bases at J, with 11 bases in the middle. DNA of the CDR3: TGTGCCAGCAGCTTAGCCGGGGTTAAAAACGAGCAGTACTTC. Protein product: CASSLAGVKNEQYF.

The V gene is TRBV27, the J gene TRBJ2-3, with D perhaps matching TRBD2 (6 bases). CDR1 is MNHEY, CDR2 SMNVEV, per germline (reference sequence). CDR3 size: 15 residues. V lost 5 bases and J lost 1, with 13 bases in between. The CDR3 bases are TGTGCCAGCAGTGGGGTCGGCGGGGGCACAGATACGCAGTATTTT. Amino acid sequence: CASSGVGGGTDTQYF.

This clonotype was seen once. The J gene is TRBJ2-4, the V gene TRBV6-1; D is perhaps TRBD1 (5 bases). The CDR3 loop spans 15 amino acids. Between the trimmed V and J ends, which lost 8 bases and 1 base, there was a span of 15 bases. CDR1 MNHNS and CDR2 SASEGT come from the germline V gene. CDR3 sequence reads: CASCQGSGAKNIQYF. The CDR3 nucleotides are TGTGCCAGCTGCCAGGGTTCTGGGGCCAAAAACATTCAGTACTTC.

This clonotype was recorded many times. The V gene is TRBV6-4, the J gene TRBJ1-2, with TRBD1 matching 12 bases. The junction had 7 bases not matched to a gene; V was cut back by 5 bases and J by 0 bases. In germline, CDR1 is MRHNA, CDR2 SNTAGT. CDR3 size: 17 residues. The CDR3 loop reads CASSRGTGGHTNYGYTF. The CDR3 nucleotides read TGTGCCAGCAGTCGTGGGACAGGGGGCCACACTAACTATGGCTACACCTTC.

This clonotype was recorded only once. The CDR3 spells CASSGPLGAYNEQFF. Here the CDR3 DNA reads TGTGCCAGCAGCGGGCCGTTGGGGGCATACAATGAGCAGTTCTTC. The rearrangement links TRBV9 to TRBJ2-1, with a weak D call TRBD1 (6 bases). Trimming stripped 3 bases from V and 4 bases from J, with 14 bases between. The germline CDR1 and CDR2 sequences are SGDLS and YYNGEE. This CDR3 has 15 residues.

The table lists this clonotype with a few counts. Given a much more abundant clone one base away, this may be a read error. The rearrangement uses TRBV5-1 and TRBJ2-7; perhaps TRBD2 as D (7 bases). The CDR3 length is 15 residues. The germline CDR1 and CDR2 sequences are SGHRS and YFSETQ. The CDR3 sequence is CAISLGGGSSYEQYF. The CDR3 DNA reads TGCGCCATCAGCTTGGGGGGCGGGAGCTCCTACGAGCAGTACTTC.